The 32 T cell receptor beta chains below come from one sample, sequenced in a study of cytomegalovirus exposure and HLA in healthy donors. The PCR ran on 60 Vbeta and 13 Jbeta primers. Libraries were prepared by immunoSEQ multiplex PCR; TCRdb keeps only in-frame clonotypes and omits some of them. The sample includes around 140,000 clones, approximately 91% of them seen just once. The specimen was PBMCs. These receptors came from a woman between 35 and 50 years old in good health and CMV-seronegative.

The chain uses TRBV19 and TRBJ2-5; 7 bases are shared with TRBD2. The V segment lost 9 bases and the J segment 7 bases; nucleotides outside the gene matches: 14. The V gene's germline CDR1 is LNHDA and CDR2 SQIVND (reference sequence). The CDR3 covers 14 residues. The CDR3 coding sequence is TGTGCCAGCCGGGGGGAGGGCCCCTCCCGGACCCAGTACTTC. Amino acid sequence: CASRGEGPSRTQYF.

The rearrangement joins TRBV28 to TRBJ2-7, with 7 nucleotides matching TRBD1. This CDR3 has 14 amino acids. V gave up 6 bases and J gave up 3 bases; unmatched junction bases: 8. Germline CDR1 reads MDHEN; CDR2 reads SYDVKM. CDR3 in amino acids: CASRAGTDNYEQYF. CDR3 DNA: TGTGCCAGCAGAGCCGGGACAGATAACTACGAGCAGTACTTC.

This clone has a single count. The chain has TRBV5-1 and TRBJ1-1; 9 bases line up with TRBD1. With 3 bases clipped from V and 7 bases from J, the junction kept 7 bases outside the gene matches. The V gene's germline CDR1 is SGHRS and CDR2 YFSETQ. The CDR3 runs to 14 residues. The CDR3 loop is CASSWGQGSVEAFF. Here the CDR3 DNA reads TGCGCCAGCAGCTGGGGACAGGGTAGCGTTGAAGCTTTCTTT.

This clone came up a few times. The CDR3 bases are TGTGCCAGCAGTGAAGCTTTGGGACTAGCGGGAGGGTCCTACGAGCAGTACTTC. Amino acids: CASSEALGLAGGSYEQYF. This rearrangement joins TRBV2 to TRBJ2-7, with TRBD2 matching over 16 bases. The CDR3 sequence is 18 residues long. From germline, CDR1 is SNHLY and CDR2 FYNNEI. Trimming cost V 0 bases and J 1 base; bases outside gene matches: 3. Complete variable domain (other parts from reference TRBV2 and TRBJ2-7): EPEVTQTPSHQVTQMGQEVILRCVPISNHLYFYWYRQILGQKVEFLVSFYNNEISEKSEIFDDQFSVERPDGSNFTLKIRSTKLEDSAMYFCASSEALGLAGGSYEQYFGPGTRLTVT.

The chain joins TRBV9 to TRBJ2-5; D is uncertain. V was cut by 0 bases and J by 2 bases, with 8 bases left in between. Looked up from germline, CDR1 is SGDLS and CDR2 is YYNGEE. This CDR3 comprises 14 residues. This CDR3 reads CASSVGGEQETQYF. The CDR3 nucleotides read TGTGCCAGCAGCGTAGGAGGCGAGCAAGAGACCCAGTACTTC.

Remarks on this clone: The junction departs from germline at one end; a sequencing error may be responsible. The chain employs TRBV7-9 and TRBJ2-4; tentative D call: TRBD1 (6 bases). CDR1 is SEHNR and CDR2 is FQNEAQ in the germline V gene (reference sequence). The CDR3 covers 13 residues. The CDR3 is CSSSTRQVSGFCF. The CDR3 region has the DNA TGTTCCAGCAGCACACGACAGGTCTCGGGTTTTTGCTTC. The whole variable domain, remainder taken from reference TRBV7-9 and TRBJ2-4, is DTGVSQNPRHKITKRGQNVTFRCDPISEHNRLYWYRQTLGQGPEFLTYFQNEAQLEKSRLLSDRFSAERPKGSFSTLEIQRTEQGDSAMYLCSSSTRQVSGFCFGAGTRLSVL.

The J gene is TRBJ1-5, the V gene TRBV2, with D perhaps matching TRBD1 (6 bases). CDR1 and CDR2 from the germline V gene are SNHLY and FYNNEI. The CDR3 totals 15 residues. V was shortened by 4 bases and J by 6 bases, with 16 bases between the two germline ends. In nucleotides, the CDR3 is TGTGCCAGCAGTGTATTAAACAGGGAGGGTCAGCCCCAGCATTTT. Protein product: CASSVLNREGQPQHF.

The V and J genes are TRBV11-2 and TRBJ2-7, with D maybe TRBD1 (6 bases). V gave up 5 bases and J gave up 0 bases, with 17 bases separating them. The CDR3 runs 16 residues. Looked up from germline, CDR1 is SGHAT and CDR2 is FQNNGV. The CDR3 region has the DNA TGTGCCAGCAGCCCGCTCAGGACAGCGAACTCCTACGAGCAGTACTTC. It specifies CASSPLRTANSYEQYF.

The DNA for the CDR3 is TGCGCCAGCAGCCCTAGCGGGAGGGCAGAGACCCAGTACTTC. As protein: CASSPSGRAETQYF. The V call is TRBV5-1, the J call TRBJ2-5, with 12 bases identical to TRBD2. The CDR3 sequence is 14 residues long. V was pared by 4 bases and J by 4 bases, with 2 bases of the junction left unmatched. Germline CDR1 is SGHRS and CDR2 is YFSETQ.

V is TRBV5-1 and J is TRBJ2-5, with D perhaps matching TRBD1 (6 bases). Trimming removed 4 bases at V and 5 bases at J, with 18 bases between. Germline V lookup: CDR1 SGHRS, CDR2 YFSETQ. The CDR3 loop spans 15 amino acids. The CDR3 reads CASSAESGRGETQYF. The CDR3 DNA reads as TGCGCCAGCAGCGCGGAGTCGGGCAGGGGCGAGACCCAGTACTTC.

The CDR3 here is CSVEATGGRYEQYF. CDR3 DNA: TGCAGCGTTGAAGCGACAGGGGGACGGTACGAGCAGTACTTC. The gene calls are TRBV29-1 and TRBJ2-7; 9 bases align to TRBD1. This CDR3 has 14 amino acids. V shed 1 base, J shed 4 bases, and the junction held 5 bases outside the gene matches. CDR1 SQVTM and CDR2 ANQGSEA come from the germline V gene.

The chain employs TRBV2 and TRBJ1-6; possibly TRBD1 for D (5 bases). There are 15 residues in the CDR3. Germline CDR1 SNHLY, CDR2 FYNNEI. With 4 bases removed from V and 0 bases from J, the gap between germline ends came to 7 bases. CDR3 DNA: TGTGCCAGCAGTGTGGGGCGCTCCTATAATTCACCCCTCCACTTT. Translated, it gives CASSVGRSYNSPLHF.

The chain recombines TRBV9 with TRBJ1-6; no clear D gene. The CDR3 runs 15 residues. V lost 0 bases and J lost 6, with 10 bases in between. Looked up from germline, CDR1 is SGDLS and CDR2 is YYNGEE. CDR3 DNA: TGTGCCAGCAGCGTAGTTGGAGGGCTTAATTCACCCCTCCACTTT. This encodes CASSVVGGLNSPLHF.

The chain employs TRBV19 and TRBJ2-3, with no clear D. Trimming stripped 0 bases from V and 2 bases from J, with 15 bases between. The CDR3 has 17 residues. Germline CDR1 is LNHDA and CDR2 is SQIVND (reference sequence). This CDR3 reads CASSIDTKNSHTDTQYF. In nucleotides, the CDR3 is TGTGCCAGTAGTATAGATACTAAGAACTCCCACACAGATACGCAGTATTTT.

This clone appeared a single time. The chain joins TRBV5-4 to TRBJ2-6; no firm D call. Per germline, CDR1 SGHNT and CDR2 YYREEE (reference sequence). The CDR3 covers 15 residues. V lost 0 bases, J lost 0 bases, and 4 bases lay in between. CDR3 sequence (DNA): TGTGCCAGCAGCTTGGGGGCCTCTGGGGCCAACGTCCTGACTTTC. Its protein product is CASSLGASGANVLTF.

The genes are TRBV7-8 and TRBJ2-5; TRBD2 matches 8 bases. CDR3 length equals 15 residues. Germline CDR1 SGHVS, CDR2 FQNEAQ. V trimming: 4 bases; J trimming: 4 bases; junction bases outside the gene matches: 8. CDR3 protein: CASSSSITSGETQYF. The CDR3, as DNA: TGTGCCAGCAGCTCATCCATTACTAGCGGAGAGACCCAGTACTTC. The complete variable domain, with remaining parts taken from reference TRBV7-8 and TRBJ2-5, reads GAGVSQSPRYKVAKRGQDVALRCDPISGHVSLFWYQQALGQGPEFLTYFQNEAQLDKSGLPSDRFFAERPEGSVSTLKIQRTQQEDSAVYLCASSSSITSGETQYFGPGTRLLVL.

The V gene is TRBV19, the J gene TRBJ2-2, with TRBD2 identical over 12 bases. V shed 3 bases and J 7 bases; nucleotides not matched to a gene: 6. The germline V gene encodes CDR1 LNHDA and CDR2 SQIVND (reference sequence). The CDR3 totals 16 residues. The CDR3 is CASSMSLAGGFGELFF. DNA of the CDR3: TGTGCCAGTAGTATGTCTCTAGCGGGAGGGTTCGGGGAGCTGTTTTTT. Supplemented by reference TRBV19 and TRBJ2-2, the full variable domain reads DGGITQSPKYLFRKEGQNVTLSCEQNLNHDAMYWYRQDPGQGLRLIYYSQIVNDFQKGDIAEGYSVSREKKESFPLTVTSAQKNPTAFYLCASSMSLAGGFGELFFGEGSRLTVL.

The V call is TRBV6-5, the J call TRBJ1-5; D is possibly TRBD1 (6 bases). The CDR3 runs 13 residues. Trimming removed 6 bases at V and 10 bases at J, with 16 bases between. CDR1 and CDR2 from the germline V gene are MNHEY and SVGAGI. CDR3: CASRLTGSAPQHF. CDR3 DNA: TGTGCCAGCAGACTTACAGGGTCGGCACCCCAGCATTTT.

The chain combines TRBV5-1 with TRBJ2-3; 10 bases fit TRBD2. The CDR3 spans 15 residues. The germline V gene has CDR1 SGHRS and CDR2 YFSETQ. Unmatched junction bases numbered 4, after V lost 5 bases and J lost 1 base. The CDR3 nucleotides are TGCGCCAGCAGGAAGCTAGCGGGGGGCACAGATACGCAGTATTTT. As protein: CASRKLAGGTDTQYF.

This clone was detected only a few times. The J gene is TRBJ2-7, the V gene TRBV6-1; TRBD2 aligns across 11 bases. The germline V gene has CDR1 MNHNS and CDR2 SASEGT. The trim removed 4 bases at V and 3 bases at J, leaving 8 bases unmatched. The CDR3 has 16 amino acids. The CDR3 sequence is CASSGFKGTSGYEQYF. The CDR3 DNA sequence: TGTGCCAGCAGTGGGTTCAAAGGGACTAGCGGCTACGAGCAGTACTTC.

This clone was observed once. CDR3 amino acids: CASSGELGGLSPLHF. The CDR3 region has the DNA TGTGCCAGCAGCGGAGAACTAGGGGGTTTGTCACCCCTCCACTTT. The chain recombines TRBV9 with TRBJ1-6, with D perhaps matching TRBD1 (6 bases). The V gene's germline CDR1 is SGDLS and CDR2 YYNGEE. V lost 3 bases and J 10 bases, leaving 17 bases between the germline ends. This CDR3 is 15 amino acids long.

This clone was counted once. The CDR3 loop reads CASSSSSGRSYEQYF. CDR3 bases: TGTGCCAGCAGCTCCTCAAGCGGGAGGTCCTACGAGCAGTACTTC. The chain couples TRBV7-2 to TRBJ2-7; the match to TRBD2 covers 9 bases. This CDR3 region has 15 residues. CDR1 and CDR2 from the germline V gene are SGHTA and FQGNSA. V shed 4 bases, J shed 1 base, and the junction held 5 bases outside the gene matches.

The V and J genes are TRBV19 and TRBJ2-6; 9 bases match TRBD1. CDR1 and CDR2 (germline): LNHDA, SQIVND (reference sequence). V lost 5 bases to trimming and J lost 0 bases; unmatched junction nucleotides: 8. CDR3 length equals 18 residues. DNA of the CDR3: TGTGCCAGTAGTCGTTGGGGACAGGGCAGCTCTGGGGCCAACGTCCTGACTTTC. Encoded protein: CASSRWGQGSSGANVLTF.

The chain couples TRBV11-3 to TRBJ2-5; 8 positions match TRBD2. The V gene end was trimmed by 6 bases and the J gene end by 7 bases; junction bases not matched to a gene: 10. The CDR3 contains 14 residues. CDR1 is SGHNT, CDR2 YENEEA, per germline. The CDR3 reads CASRAREGRGTQYF. The CDR3 bases are TGTGCCAGCAGGGCCCGGGAGGGCCGGGGGACCCAGTACTTC.

This clone has only one observation. The chain couples TRBV6-5 to TRBJ2-7; the D gene is possibly TRBD2 (5 bases). Germline CDR1 MNHEY, CDR2 SVGAGI. Trimming pared 8 bases from V and 5 bases from J, leaving 16 bases between. This CDR3 is 13 amino acids long. CDR3 residues: CASHGLGRHEQYF. CDR3 nucleotide sequence: TGTGCCAGCCACGGACTTGGTAGGCACGAGCAGTACTTC.

This chain uses TRBV9 with TRBJ2-5; D is undetermined. The DNA end lines up better with TRBJ2-7; the J call may be wrong. CDR3 length equals 14 residues. The germline CDR1 and CDR2 sequences are SGDLS and YYNGEE. The CDR3 loop reads CASSVELLPYEQYF. In DNA, the CDR3 is TGTGCCAGCAGCGTAGAACTCCTCCCCTACGAGCAGTACTTC.

This chain uses TRBV11-3 with TRBJ2-2; D unclear. V dropped 1 base and J dropped 11 bases, with 14 bases sitting between them. CDR1 SGHNT and CDR2 YENEEA come from the germline V gene. This CDR3 is built from 14 residues. As DNA, the CDR3 is TGTGCCAGCAGCTTAGCACCTCATGAGCCAGAGCTGTTTTTT. Protein product: CASSLAPHEPELFF.

This chain connects TRBV5-1 to TRBJ1-6, with 9 nucleotides matching TRBD1. Trimming took 4 bases from V and 0 from J; bases not matched to a gene: 8. Per the germline V gene, CDR1 is SGHRS and CDR2 is YFSETQ. This CDR3 region has 18 residues. Here the CDR3 DNA reads TGCGCCAGCAGCACCTGGACAGGGGTGGGCTCCTATAATTCACCCCTCCACTTT. This sequence encodes CASSTWTGVGSYNSPLHF.

The rearrangement links TRBV30 to TRBJ2-7, with D uncertain. The CDR3 extends over 14 amino acids. Germline V CDR1 and CDR2: GTSNPN, SVGIG (reference sequence). V dropped 4 bases and J dropped 1 base, with 14 bases sitting between them. The CDR3 coding sequence is TGTGCCTGGACGAATCCGACTGTTTCCTACGAGCAGTACTTC. Amino acid sequence: CAWTNPTVSYEQYF.

The rearrangement joins TRBV6-1 to TRBJ2-7, with 11 bases that match TRBD2. The CDR3 has 15 residues. The V gene end was trimmed by 7 bases and the J gene end by 7 bases; junction bases not matched to a gene: 12. In germline, CDR1 is MNHNS, CDR2 SASEGT. The CDR3 loop reads CASISALAGGDEQYF. The CDR3 DNA reads as TGTGCCAGCATTTCGGCTCTAGCGGGAGGCGATGAGCAGTACTTC.

In this sample, this clone turned up a few times. The rearrangement links TRBV6-5 to TRBJ2-7; maybe TRBD2 (7 bases). Trimming took 2 bases from V and 4 from J, leaving 18 bases between them. The CDR3 spans 16 residues. Germline CDR1 and CDR2: MNHEY and SVGAGI. The CDR3 region has the DNA TGTGCCAGCAGTTACGGACAGCCGGGACTAATTTACGAGCAGTACTTC. Translation gives CASSYGQPGLIYEQYF.

In this sample, this clone turned up once. At one boundary the junction diverges from the germline segment, which might be a read error. The rearrangement links TRBV7-9 to TRBJ2-1; no definite D call. From germline, CDR1 is SEHNR and CDR2 FQNEAQ (reference sequence). The CDR3 length is 13 residues. Here the CDR3 DNA reads TGTTCCAGCAGCCCCCTTAGCATGGATGAGCAGTTCTTC. It yields the protein CSSSPLSMDEQFF. The whole variable domain, filled in from reference TRBV7-9 and TRBJ2-1, reads DTGVSQNPRHKITKRGQNVTFRCDPISEHNRLYWYRQTLGQGPEFLTYFQNEAQLEKSRLLSDRFSAERPKGSFSTLEIQRTEQGDSAMYLCSSSPLSMDEQFFGPGTRLTVL.